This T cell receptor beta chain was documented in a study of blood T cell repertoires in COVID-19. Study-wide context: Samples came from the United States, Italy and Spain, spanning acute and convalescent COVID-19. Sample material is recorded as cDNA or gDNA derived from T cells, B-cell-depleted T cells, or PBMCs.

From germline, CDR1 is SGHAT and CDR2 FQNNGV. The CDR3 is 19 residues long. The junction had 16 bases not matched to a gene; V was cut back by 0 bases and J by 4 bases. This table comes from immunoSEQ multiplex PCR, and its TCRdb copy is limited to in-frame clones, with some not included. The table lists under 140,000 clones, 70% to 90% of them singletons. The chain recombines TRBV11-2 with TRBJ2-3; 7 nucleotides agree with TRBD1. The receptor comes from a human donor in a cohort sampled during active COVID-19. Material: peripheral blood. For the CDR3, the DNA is TGTGCCAGCAGCTTAGATCATTTAAGGGGGCGAGACGTTGCAGATACGCAGTATTTT. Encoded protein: CASSLDHLRGRDVADTQYF.